This T cell receptor (beta chain) was recorded in a study of CD8 T cells in Susac syndrome. On the study more broadly: There were Susac syndrome patients who were therapy-naive at blood draw, others on corticosteroids, and others on intravenous immunoglobulin alone.

This clonotype was detected only once. Diagnostic criteria defined recently for definite or probable disease were met by the Susac syndrome patients. With random hexamers, reverse transcription was performed on roughly 0.5 to 1 ug of RNA. TCRdb fed the immunoSEQ multiplex PCR reads into MiXCR, producing one record per CDR3 protein. The sample includes 95,000 to 150,000 distinct CDR3 sequences, over 95% of them seen just once. CDR1 and CDR2 (germline): SGHAT, FQNNGV. The V gene lost 6 bases and the J gene lost 2 bases, with 17 bases spanning the gap. The CDR3 runs to 15 residues. The sample consisted of CD4+ T cells from PBMCs. V usage is TRBV11-2 and J usage is TRBJ2-7, with D possibly matching TRBD1 (5 bases). This TCR came from a human donor with Susac syndrome. In DNA, the CDR3 is TGTGCCAGCAGACCTCTCCAGGGATCGACCTACGAGCAGTACTTC. Translating gives CASRPLQGSTYEQYF. The full variable domain, its missing parts supplied by reference TRBV11-2 and TRBJ2-7, is EAGVAQSPRYKIIEKRQSVAFWCNPISGHATLYWYQQILGQGPKLLIQFQNNGVVDDSQLPKDRFSAERLKGVDSTLKIQPAKLEDSAVYLCASRPLQGSTYEQYFGPGTRLTVT.